This T cell receptor beta chain was obtained from a study of cytomegalovirus exposure and HLA in healthy donors. General observations from the study: In a later analysis, TCR beta V- and J-gene trimming showed a link to a missense DCLRE1C variant. One cluster of highly shared sequence variants probably arose as a sequencing artifact.

The CDR3 covers 14 residues. After removal of 4 bases from V and 0 bases from J, the junction contained 2 bases not matched to a gene. Looked up from germline, CDR1 is KGHSH and CDR2 is LQKENI. The PCR ran on 60 Vbeta and 13 Jbeta primers. This table comes from immunoSEQ multiplex PCR, and its TCRdb copy is limited to in-frame clones, with some not included. Here the sample spans roughly 200,000 clones, roughly 90% being singletons. As for this clone: What it binds is not known.

The receptor was isolated from a woman in her late teens or twenties in good health and CMV-seronegative. This chain connects TRBV18 to TRBJ1-2; 7 bases fit TRBD1. The sample consisted of PBMCs. The CDR3 bases are TGTGCCAGCTCACAGGACAGGCCTAACTATGGCTACACCTTC. Translated, it gives CASSQDRPNYGYTF.